Each of the 25 T cell receptor beta chains below was sequenced from the same sample in a study of cytomegalovirus exposure and HLA in healthy donors. PCR used 60 Vbeta primers and 13 Jbeta primers. Libraries were prepared by immunoSEQ multiplex PCR; TCRdb keeps only in-frame clonotypes and omits some of them. Of about 190,000 clones in the sample, 70% to 75% were seen once. The sample comprised PBMCs. The receptors shown here come from a man younger than 45 in good health and CMV-seropositive.

J is TRBJ1-4 and V is TRBV6-5; D may be TRBD1 (6 bases). Germline V CDR1 and CDR2: MNHEY, SVGAGI. Trimming cost V 6 bases and J 8 bases, with 19 bases left between them. There are 15 residues in the CDR3. CDR3 loop: CASRSGTRTQEKLFF. As DNA, the CDR3 is TGTGCCAGCAGATCCGGGACACGGACTCAAGAAAAACTGTTTTTT.

The table lists this clone with a few counts. V usage is TRBV6-5 and J usage is TRBJ2-5; 8 positions match TRBD1. V was clipped by 5 bases and J by 3 bases; unmatched bases: 8. The CDR3 is 15 residues long. Germline V CDR1 and CDR2: MNHEY, SVGAGI. The CDR3 DNA reads as TGTGCCAGCAGTGGTGGCAGGACAGGGAAAGAGACCCAGTACTTC. Residues: CASSGGRTGKETQYF.

This clone has a single count. The chain has TRBV28 and TRBJ1-1; no reliable D call. Germline V CDR1 and CDR2: MDHEN, SYDVKM. V was shortened by 10 bases and J by 2 bases, with 8 bases between the two germline ends. This CDR3 is 11 amino acids long. This CDR3 reads CAIYLNTEAFF. The CDR3 DNA follows: TGTGCCATATATCTAAACACTGAAGCTTTCTTT.

The rearrangement uses TRBV7-9 and TRBJ2-1, with 14 bases that match TRBD2. J gave up 6 bases and V 4 bases, and 2 bases lay outside the gene matches. The CDR3 extends over 15 amino acids. Germline V CDR1 and CDR2: SEHNR, FQNEAQ (reference sequence). The CDR3, as DNA: TGTGCCAGCAGCTCGACTAGCGGGGGGGGCAATGAGCAGTTCTTC. Translating it yields CASSSTSGGGNEQFF. The full variable domain, in which reference TRBV7-9 and TRBJ2-1 provide the parts outside the CDR3, is DTGVSQNPRHKITKRGQNVTFRCDPISEHNRLYWYRQTLGQGPEFLTYFQNEAQLEKSRLLSDRFSAERPKGSFSTLEIQRTEQGDSAMYLCASSSTSGGGNEQFFGPGTRLTVL.

This clone came up a few times. The rearrangement links TRBV28 to TRBJ2-7; 8 nucleotides align to TRBD1. With V trimmed by 7 bases and J by 6 bases, 11 bases remained unmatched. Germline assignment: CDR1 MDHEN and CDR2 SYDVKM. CDR3 length: 14 residues. The CDR3 spells CASTWAPQGAEQYF. CDR3 DNA: TGTGCCAGCACCTGGGCACCCCAGGGGGCCGAGCAGTACTTC.

V gene TRBV19 combines with J gene TRBJ1-5; no clear D gene. CDR3 size: 13 residues. V was cut by 0 bases and J by 4 bases, with 4 bases left in between. The germline V gene has CDR1 LNHDA and CDR2 SQIVND (reference sequence). The DNA for the CDR3 is TGTGCCAGTAGTATAGACGGGAATCAGCCCCAGCATTTT. As protein: CASSIDGNQPQHF. The whole variable domain, filled in from reference TRBV19 and TRBJ1-5, reads DGGITQSPKYLFRKEGQNVTLSCEQNLNHDAMYWYRQDPGQGLRLIYYSQIVNDFQKGDIAEGYSVSREKKESFPLTVTSAQKNPTAFYLCASSIDGNQPQHFGDGTRLSIL.

This rearrangement joins TRBV7-8 to TRBJ1-6; 10 positions match TRBD1. This CDR3 has 15 residues. V was clipped by 6 bases and J by 7 bases; unmatched bases: 6. Germline V lookup: CDR1 SGHVS, CDR2 FQNEAQ. CDR3 sequence: CASRHGTGVNSPLHF. The CDR3, as DNA: TGTGCCAGCAGACACGGGACAGGGGTCAATTCACCCCTCCACTTT.

J is TRBJ2-5 and V is TRBV6-1; TRBD2 matches 8 bases. The J call may be incorrect, as the DNA end agrees better with TRBJ2-7. This CDR3 spans 14 amino acids. Germline V gene lookup returns CDR1 MNHNS and CDR2 SASEGT. This chain's CDR3 is CASSPNPGGREQYF. The DNA for the CDR3 is TGTGCCAGCAGTCCCAACCCGGGGGGGCGCGAGCAGTACTTC.

The gene calls are TRBV9 and TRBJ2-2; D remains unclear. Looked up from germline, CDR1 is SGDLS and CDR2 is YYNGEE. This CDR3 is 17 amino acids long. V was clipped by 4 bases and J by 1 base, with 17 bases between them. This CDR3 reads CASSPLVPSVNTGELFF. The CDR3 DNA sequence: TGTGCCAGCAGCCCATTAGTTCCAAGCGTGAACACCGGGGAGCTGTTTTTT.

The V and J genes are TRBV9 and TRBJ2-5, with 14 bases that match TRBD2. Germline V lookup: CDR1 SGDLS, CDR2 YYNGEE. Trimming took 3 bases from V and 5 from J; bases not matched to a gene: 3. The CDR3 is made up of 15 amino acids. CDR3 loop: CASSGRLAGGETQYF. In DNA, the CDR3 is TGTGCCAGCAGCGGACGACTAGCGGGAGGGGAGACCCAGTACTTC.

The chain is built from TRBV5-6 and TRBJ1-6; D ambiguous. Trimming stripped 3 bases from V and 6 bases from J, with 16 bases between. CDR3 length: 16 residues. Germline V CDR1 and CDR2: SGHDT, YYEEEE. In DNA form, the CDR3 reads TGTGCCAGCAGCTCGGCGCGGCGGCGGGGTAATTCACCCCTCCACTTT. Its protein is CASSSARRRGNSPLHF.

This sequence joins TRBV27 and TRBJ2-7; a weak D match, TRBD1 (5 bases). The CDR3 is made up of 16 amino acids. The germline V and J ends were trimmed by 3 bases and 3 bases, with 18 bases remaining between them. Germline V lookup: CDR1 MNHEY, CDR2 SMNVEV (reference sequence). The CDR3 DNA sequence: TGTGCCAGCAGTTTCCAGTTGGGGCCAGGTTACTACGAGCAGTACTTC. This sequence encodes CASSFQLGPGYYEQYF.

The chain combines TRBV4-1 with TRBJ1-1; TRBD1 matches at 7 bases. The CDR3 is 17 amino acids. V lost 0 bases to trimming and J lost 1 base; unmatched junction nucleotides: 8. CDR1 and CDR2 (germline): MGHRA, YSYEKL. CDR3 region: CASSQDPPRQGNTEAFF. The CDR3 DNA follows: TGCGCCAGCAGCCAAGATCCCCCTAGACAGGGGAACACTGAAGCTTTCTTT.

This chain links TRBV7-3 with TRBJ1-1, with 9 nucleotides matching TRBD1. Germline CDR1 reads SGHTA; CDR2 reads FQGTGA. The junction had 6 bases not matched to a gene; V was cut back by 0 bases and J by 1 base. The CDR3 loop spans 17 amino acids. The CDR3 loop is CASSLTEWGQGNTEAFF. The DNA for the CDR3 is TGTGCCAGCAGCTTAACGGAATGGGGACAGGGGAACACTGAAGCTTTCTTT.

This clone was observed once. The chain couples TRBV2 to TRBJ2-5, with D possibly being TRBD1 (5 bases). This CDR3 spans 11 amino acids. The V gene's germline CDR1 is SNHLY and CDR2 FYNNEI. V lost 5 bases, J lost 5 bases, and 6 bases lay in between. For the CDR3, the DNA is TGTGCCAGCAGTCCAGGGGAGACCCAGTACTTC. This codes for CASSPGETQYF.

This rearrangement joins TRBV28 to TRBJ2-3, with TRBD2 identical over 10 bases. Germline CDR1 and CDR2: MDHEN and SYDVKM. After removal of 8 bases from V and 5 bases from J, the junction contained 10 bases not matched to a gene. The CDR3 is made up of 15 amino acids. CDR3 protein: CASGEREGRGDTQYF. CDR3 sequence (DNA): TGTGCCAGCGGGGAGCGGGAGGGCCGTGGAGATACGCAGTATTTT.

In its sample, this clone was seen a few times. This chain uses TRBV2 with TRBJ2-7; D is ambiguous. CDR3 length equals 12 residues. Germline V gene lookup returns CDR1 SNHLY and CDR2 FYNNEI. V gave up 7 bases and J gave up 2 bases, with 9 bases separating them. The CDR3 DNA reads TGTGCCAGCACGTCAGGAACCTACGAGCAGTACTTC. As protein: CASTSGTYEQYF.

V usage is TRBV5-6 and J usage is TRBJ1-6; D remains unclear. CDR1 and CDR2 from the germline V gene are SGHDT and YYEEEE. The CDR3 extends over 14 amino acids. V was shortened by 1 base and J by 7 bases, with 9 bases between the two germline ends. CDR3 in amino acids: CASSLRGINSPLHF. CDR3 sequence (DNA): TGTGCCAGCAGCTTGAGAGGGATCAATTCACCCCTCCACTTT.

The chain couples TRBV4-1 to TRBJ2-6, with 8 bases fitting TRBD1. Trimming removed 4 bases from V and 1 base from J; junction bases left unmatched: 6. This CDR3 has 17 amino acids. Germline V gene lookup returns CDR1 MGHRA and CDR2 YSYEKL. The CDR3 coding sequence is TGCGCCAGCAGCCCTGGACAGGGCCCATCTGGGGCCAACGTCCTGACTTTC. Translating it yields CASSPGQGPSGANVLTF.

V usage is TRBV7-9 and J usage is TRBJ2-7; 7 nucleotides line up with TRBD2. Germline-derived CDR1 and CDR2 are SEHNR and FQNEAQ (reference sequence). The CDR3 contains 13 residues. With 5 bases clipped from V and 6 bases from J, the junction kept 7 bases outside the gene matches. CDR3 nucleotide sequence: TGTGCCAGCAGCAGGACTAGTTACCTCGAGCAGTACTTC. Encoded protein: CASSRTSYLEQYF. The full variable domain, rest sourced from reference TRBV7-9 and TRBJ2-7, is DTGVSQNPRHKITKRGQNVTFRCDPISEHNRLYWYRQTLGQGPEFLTYFQNEAQLEKSRLLSDRFSAERPKGSFSTLEIQRTEQGDSAMYLCASSRTSYLEQYFGPGTRLTVT.

This chain connects TRBV13 to TRBJ1-1, with D hard to call. Germline V gene data show CDR1 as PRHDT and CDR2 as FYEKMQ (reference sequence). The CDR3 has 17 amino acids. Trimming pared 0 bases from V and 1 base from J, leaving 15 bases between. CDR3 bases: TGTGCCAGCAGCTTAGGGCCCGGTTATAGTCAGAACACTGAAGCTTTCTTT. Residues: CASSLGPGYSQNTEAFF.

The rearrangement joins TRBV27 to TRBJ2-5, with unresolved D. Per germline, CDR1 MNHEY and CDR2 SMNVEV (reference sequence). Trimming took 4 bases from V and 4 from J, leaving 13 bases between them. The CDR3 consists of 14 residues. CDR3 residues: CASSSRQTGETQYF. The CDR3 DNA follows: TGTGCCAGCAGTTCAAGGCAGACGGGAGAGACCCAGTACTTC.

The chain is built from TRBV5-1 and TRBJ1-4; 10 bases are shared with TRBD1. CDR1 and CDR2 from the germline V gene are SGHRS and YFSETQ. V lost 4 bases to trimming and J lost 7 bases; unmatched junction nucleotides: 10. CDR3 length: 16 residues. For the CDR3, the DNA is TGCGCCAGCAGCACATCCGGGACAGGGGTGGGTGAAAAACTGTTTTTT. As protein: CASSTSGTGVGEKLFF.

This chain connects TRBV6-1 to TRBJ1-1, with unresolved D. The length of the CDR3 is 14 residues. Trimming cost V 1 base and J 0 bases, with 6 bases left between them. Germline V CDR1 and CDR2: MNHNS, SASEGT. The CDR3 nucleotides are TGTGCCAGCAGTGAAGGGGAGATGAACACTGAAGCTTTCTTT. Translation gives CASSEGEMNTEAFF.

V is TRBV6-5 and J is TRBJ2-7; D perhaps matches TRBD1 (5 bases). Trimming stripped 5 bases from V and 5 bases from J, with 19 bases between. Germline V CDR1 and CDR2: MNHEY, SVGAGI. This CDR3 is built from 15 residues. The CDR3 loop reads CASSGRAGRINEQYF. The CDR3 DNA follows: TGTGCCAGCAGTGGCCGGGCAGGGCGCATAAACGAGCAGTACTTC.